This T cell receptor (beta chain) stems from a study of regulatory T cells in long-lasting Graves disease. Time point: persistent/refractory GD, antithyroid drugs over 5 years with positive TRAb. TCR sequences were obtained from RNA taken from PBMCs. Roughly 10 milliliters of peripheral blood were taken and placed in EDTA tubes. V gave up 4 bases and J gave up 0 bases, with 10 bases separating them. This CDR3 has 14 amino acids. Germline V gives CDR1 MNHEY, CDR2 SVGEGT. This clonotype has at least ten counts. The antigen remains unidentified. Assembly of TCR beta libraries relied on iRepertoire HTBI primers together with Arm-PCR of CDR3 regions. From the multiplex PCR reads, TCRdb called clonotypes with MiXCR, one entry per CDR3 protein. The sample consists of some 470,000 distinct CDR3 sequences, approximately 21% of them appearing once. Study-level points and caveats: TRBV28 was favored in persistent disease, as were TRBJ1-2 and TRBJ2-5. The sample size was small, and this may have reduced accuracy. The persistent group shared about 2,700 public clonotypes, more than the approximately 1,000 shared by new patients.

The rearrangement links TRBV6-2 or TRBV6-3 to TRBJ2-7; a possible D gene is TRBD2 (5 bases). The sample was peripheral blood mononuclear cells (PBMCs), taken when the disease was refractory, from a patient treated with antithyroid drugs. This sequence was found in a female donor with Graves disease. CDR3 bases: TGTGCCAGCAGTTTAGAGCGGTACTCCTACGAGCAGTACTTC. Protein: CASSLERYSYEQYF.